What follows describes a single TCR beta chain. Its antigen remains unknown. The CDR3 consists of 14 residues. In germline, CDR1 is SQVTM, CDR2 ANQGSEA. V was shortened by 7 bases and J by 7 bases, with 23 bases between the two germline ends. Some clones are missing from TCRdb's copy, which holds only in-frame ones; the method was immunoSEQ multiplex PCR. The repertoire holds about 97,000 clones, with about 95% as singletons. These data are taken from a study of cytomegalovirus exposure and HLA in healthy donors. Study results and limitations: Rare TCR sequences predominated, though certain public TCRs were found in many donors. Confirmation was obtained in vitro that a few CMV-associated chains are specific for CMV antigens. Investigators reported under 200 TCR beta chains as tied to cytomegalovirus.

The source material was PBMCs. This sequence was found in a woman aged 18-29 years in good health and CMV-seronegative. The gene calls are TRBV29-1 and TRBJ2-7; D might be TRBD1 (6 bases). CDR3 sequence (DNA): TGCAGCGCCTCTCACCGGGACACCGCTGGGGAGCAGTACTTC. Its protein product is CSASHRDTAGEQYF.